The present T cell receptor (beta chain) was sequenced within a study of T cells after yellow fever vaccination. Study-level background: The authors prepared low-cell-number fractions using SMART-Seq v4 Ultra Low Input.

About this clonotype itself: The antigen is not known.

V lost 0 bases and J lost 9, with 15 bases in between. Germline V gene sequence: CDR1 SGDLS, CDR2 YYNGEE. The CDR3 covers 14 residues. UMIs were added to TCR cDNA along with a universal primer site when it was made by 5'RACE template switching. TCRdb itself ran the 5' RACE reads through MiXCR, one entry per CDR3 protein. The data show 620,000 or so distinct CDR3 sequences, roughly an eighth seen once. Findings of the study overall: Booster samples showed a return of most primary-vaccination clones (roughly 96% CD4, approximately 90% CD8).

This TCR came from a man aged 25 to 40 who received the YFV17D yellow fever vaccine. The chain uses TRBV9 and TRBJ2-5; weak D call: TRBD2 (6 bases). This material consisted of PBMCs, taken on the day of the yellow fever booster vaccination. DNA for the CDR3: TGTGCCAGCAGCGTAGGGGGAGTGGGGGAGGCCCAGTACTTC. This gives the protein CASSVGGVGEAQYF.